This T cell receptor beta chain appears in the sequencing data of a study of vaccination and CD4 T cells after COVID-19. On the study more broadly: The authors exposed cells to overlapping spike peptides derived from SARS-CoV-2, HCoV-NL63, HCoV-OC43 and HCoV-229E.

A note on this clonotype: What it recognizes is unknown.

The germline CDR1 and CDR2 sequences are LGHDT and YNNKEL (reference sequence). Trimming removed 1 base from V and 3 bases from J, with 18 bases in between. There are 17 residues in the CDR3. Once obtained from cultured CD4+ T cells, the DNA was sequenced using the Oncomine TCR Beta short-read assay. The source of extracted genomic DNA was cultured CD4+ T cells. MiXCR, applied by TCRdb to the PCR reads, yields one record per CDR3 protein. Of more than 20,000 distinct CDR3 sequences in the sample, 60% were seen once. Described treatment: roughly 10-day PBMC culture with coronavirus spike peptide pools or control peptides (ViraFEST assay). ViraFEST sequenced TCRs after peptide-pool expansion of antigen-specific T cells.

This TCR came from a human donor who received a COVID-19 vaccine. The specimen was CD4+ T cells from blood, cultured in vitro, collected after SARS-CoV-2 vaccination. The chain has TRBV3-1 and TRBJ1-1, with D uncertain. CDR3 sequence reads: CASSQGVQRGGYTEAFF. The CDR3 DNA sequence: TGTGCCAGCAGCCAAGGAGTACAACGAGGAGGGTACACTGAAGCTTTCTTT.